This is a list of T cell receptor beta chains from one sample in a study of cytomegalovirus exposure and HLA in healthy donors. Profiling relied on immunoSEQ multiplex PCR, and the TCRdb table lists in-frame clones only, not all of them. Counted here are hundreds of thousands of clones, 70% to 85% occurring once; the ten biggest clones make up less than 4.5%. The sequenced material came from PBMCs. Every receptor here comes from a male donor in good health and CMV-seronegative. CDR3s include the opening cysteine and the closing phenylalanine or tryptophan. A D gene is named only where the DNA matches it firmly. Clone size is stated in some rows and not others, as once, few, many or a class when expanded.

j_gene	abundance	d_gene	v_gene	CDR3nt	CDR3aa
TRBJ2-5	-	TRBD2	TRBV27	TGTGCCAGCAGTCCGGGGGGGTTCGGGACCCAGTACTTC	CASSPGGFGTQYF
TRBJ1-1	-	-	TRBV6-1	TGTGCCAGCAGTGTTTCAGGGAAGAACACTGAAGCTTTCTTT	CASSVSGKNTEAFF
TRBJ1-4	few	-	TRBV21-1	TGTGCCAGCCTCCCCACCGGGGACAGGTATACTAATGAAAAACTGTTTTTT	CASLPTGDRYTNEKLFF
TRBJ1-3	-	-	TRBV2	TGTGCCAGCAGTTTGGGGCAGTCACTCTCTGGAAACACCATATATTTT	CASSLGQSLSGNTIYF
TRBJ1-5	-	-	TRBV30	TGTGCCTGGAGTGTCAGGGGAAACCAGCCCCAGCATTTT	CAWSVRGNQPQHF
TRBJ1-5	-	-	TRBV2	TGTGCCAGCAGTGGGGGGCGGATTAATCAGCCCCAGCATTTT	CASSGGRINQPQHF
TRBJ2-3	-	-	TRBV6-1	TGTGCCAGCAGTGTGATGAGCCGAGGCCCAACAGATACGCAGTATTTT	CASSVMSRGPTDTQYF
TRBJ1-1	-	TRBD1	TRBV13	TGTGCCAGCAGCTCTCGACAGGGACGGTCAGAAGCTTTCTTT	CASSSRQGRSEAFF
TRBJ2-3	-	-	TRBV19	TGTGCCAGTAGTCGGGGCACAGATACGCAGTATTTT	CASSRGTDTQYF
TRBJ2-1	-	TRBD2	TRBV18	TGTGCCAGCTCCCCTGGCGGGGGTTCCTACAATGAGCAGTTCTTC	CASSPGGGSYNEQFF
TRBJ2-2	few	TRBD2	TRBV9	TGTGCCAGCGGTCCCGGGACTACCAACACCGGGGAGCTGTTTTTT	CASGPGTTNTGELFF
TRBJ1-1	-	TRBD1	TRBV5-4	TGTGCCAGCAGCCAGGGACAGGGGTACACTGAAGCTTTCTTT	CASSQGQGYTEAFF
TRBJ2-5	-	TRBD2	TRBV11-2	TGTGCCAGCAGGAGGGTGGCGGGAGGCGGAGAGACCCAGTACTTC	CASRRVAGGGETQYF
TRBJ2-7	-	TRBD2	TRBV4-2	TGTGCCAGCAGCGAATCAGGGAGGGCCGCCCAGTACTTC	CASSESGRAAQYF
TRBJ2-7	-	TRBD2	TRBV29-1	TGCAGCGTTGCCGGGGGAGCGGGAGTCGAGCAGTACTTC	CSVAGGAGVEQYF
TRBJ2-1	-	-	TRBV19	TGTGCCAGTAGTATCCTTTTCGGGGGAGCCTACAATGAGCAGTTCTTC	CASSILFGGAYNEQFF
TRBJ2-1	-	-	TRBV4-1	TGCGCCAGCAGCCAAGATCTACTATACAATGAGCAGTTCTTC	CASSQDLLYNEQFF
TRBJ2-5	-	TRBD2	TRBV5-4	TGTGCCAGCAGGGGGACTAGCGGGAGGTCGCAAGAGACCCAGTACTTC	CASRGTSGRSQETQYF
TRBJ1-5	-	TRBD1	TRBV19	TGTGCCAGTAGTGGACAGGCGGTCAATCAGCCCCAGCATTTT	CASSGQAVNQPQHF
TRBJ1-2	-	-	TRBV15	TGTGCCACCAGCAGAGATCCCCCGTATGGCTACACCTTC	CATSRDPPYGYTF
TRBJ1-4	once	-	TRBV29-1	TGCAGCGTTGATATGGCAGGGGAAGAAAAACTGTTTTTT	CSVDMAGEEKLFF
TRBJ1-1	few	-	TRBV5-1	TGCGCCAGCAGCTTGACAGGGAAAAACACTGAAGCTTTCTTT	CASSLTGKNTEAFF
TRBJ1-3	-	TRBD1	TRBV5-4	TGTGCCAGCAGCTGGGACAGGGAAGCTGGAAACACCATATATTTT	CASSWDREAGNTIYF
TRBJ2-7	few	-	TRBV2	TGTGCCAGCAGGTCACAGGGTTTCTCCTACGAGCAGTACTTC	CASRSQGFSYEQYF
TRBJ2-7	-	TRBD1	TRBV6-6	TGTGCCAGCACCCCCCGTGGGACAGGTTCCTACGAGCAGTACTTC	CASTPRGTGSYEQYF
TRBJ2-5	-	-	TRBV11-1	TGTGCCAGCAGCTCCTACCAGGGGACCCAGTACTTC	CASSSYQGTQYF